The 8 T cell receptor beta chains below all came from one sample that was sequenced in a study of OX40 agonist ivuxolimab in advanced cancers. The protocol used for the library was the immunoSEQ multiplex PCR assay. Here the immuneACCESS table is served through TCRdb, limited to in-frame sequences with V and J called. Missing clones are a known gap in these copies; in checked studies unresolved V genes cover under half, and the rest lacks a known reason. The sample has roughly 59,000 clones on record, about 81% of them singletons. The top ten hold 0.95% to 1.1% of the sample. The source was CD4+ or CD8+ T cells sorted from blood, collected in a trial of the OX40 agonist ivuxolimab. These receptors were obtained from an adult with an advanced solid tumor such as melanoma, head and neck, liver or kidney cancer.

This sequence joins TRBV7-8 and TRBJ1-2, with 9 bases fitting TRBD1. The CDR3 covers 15 residues. J lost 4 bases, V lost 4 bases, and 7 bases had no gene match. Germline V gene lookup returns CDR1 SGHVS and CDR2 FQNEAQ. CDR3 loop: CASSSTGTGPYGYTF. The DNA for the CDR3 is TGTGCCAGCAGCTCGACCGGGACAGGGCCCTATGGCTACACCTTC.

The rearrangement links TRBV5-1 to TRBJ2-2, with TRBD2 matching over 8 bases. With V trimmed by 4 bases and J by 7 bases, 6 bases remained unmatched. The CDR3 runs to 14 residues. Germline V gene data show CDR1 as SGHRS and CDR2 as YFSETQ. CDR3 DNA sequence: TGCGCCAGCAGCAGATTTAGCGGGAACGGGGAGCTGTTTTTT. Its protein product is CASSRFSGNGELFF.

The V and J genes are TRBV6-5 and TRBJ1-5; maybe TRBD1 (5 bases). This CDR3 region has 14 residues. The germline V gene has CDR1 MNHEY and CDR2 SVGAGI. V lost 2 bases and J 6 bases, leaving 11 bases between the germline ends. CDR3 DNA sequence: TGTGCCAGCAGTTACAGGGCAGGGAGTCAGCCCCAGCATTTT. The encoded protein is CASSYRAGSQPQHF.

This clone occurred once. The rearrangement joins TRBV7-3 to TRBJ1-1; D ambiguous. The CDR3 totals 14 residues. The V end lost 5 bases, the J end lost 3 bases, and 13 bases lay between the germline ends. Germline CDR1 reads SGHTA; CDR2 reads FQGTGA. The CDR3 reads CASSPGPPDTEAFF. The CDR3 DNA reads as TGTGCCAGCAGCCCGGGTCCCCCGGACACTGAAGCTTTCTTT.

Worth noting for this clone: Distinct nucleotide sequences in the sample also encode this CDR3. The chain has TRBV5-1 and TRBJ2-7, with D hard to call. The CDR3 is 12 residues long. CDR1 is SGHRS and CDR2 is YFSETQ in the germline V gene. V gave up 1 base and J gave up 1 base, with 3 bases separating them. CDR3 nucleotide sequence: TGCGCCAGCAGCTTGTCGTCCTACGAGCAGTACTTC. Residues: CASSLSSYEQYF.

About this clone itself: This may be a read error, as it is one base from a much larger clone. This sample also contains other DNA sequences that code for the same CDR3. CDR3 loop: CASSPNRVNTGELFF. For the CDR3, the DNA is TGTGCCAGCAGTCCAAATAGGGTGAACACCGGGGAGCTGTTTTTT. The chain has TRBV27 and TRBJ2-2; D is ambiguous. The CDR3 has 15 amino acids. Trimming left V 5 bases short and J 1 base short, with 11 bases between. Germline V lookup: CDR1 MNHEY, CDR2 SMNVEV (reference sequence).

The V call is TRBV5-1, the J call TRBJ1-3, with 7 bases fitting TRBD1. The CDR3 sequence is 14 residues long. CDR1 is SGHRS, CDR2 YFSETQ, per germline. The V and J ends lost 3 bases and 6 bases, in that order; junction bases with no gene match: 6. CDR3 bases: TGCGCCAGCAGCTCGGGGGACAGCAAAAACACCATATATTTT. This gives the protein CASSSGDSKNTIYF.

The rearrangement uses TRBV4-2 and TRBJ2-3; 9 positions agree with TRBD2. Per the germline V gene, CDR1 is LGHNA and CDR2 is YNFKEQ. The trim removed 4 bases at V and 0 bases at J, leaving 20 bases unmatched. The CDR3 contains 21 residues. The CDR3 sequence: CASSREQRRGGLRSSTDTQYF. CDR3 nucleotide sequence: TGTGCCAGCAGCCGCGAGCAAAGGCGGGGGGGCCTCCGTTCTAGCACAGATACGCAGTATTTT.